This T cell receptor (gamma chain) was recorded in a study of Vδ1+ human thymocytes. General observations from the study: Thymic TRG and TRD repertoires appeared highly polyclonal, with Gaussian CDR3 length distributions. Approximately 20% of thymic delta-chain sequences were Vdelta2, with few Vdelta3, unlike blood Vdelta1+ controls. Bulk data may be misread because of unexpected Vdelta2 sequences. Donors shared many TRG clonotypes but few TRD clonotypes.

CDR3 length equals 13 residues. Unmatched junction bases numbered 11, after V lost 3 bases and J lost 9 bases. Germline V CDR1 and CDR2: EGSTGY, YDSYTSSV. RNA was extracted from the cells and then reverse transcribed. CDR3 amplicons came from multiplex PCR with pooled V-gene forward and constant-region reverse primers. TCRdb re-called the multiplex PCR reads via CATT. The sample includes 6,500 to 10,000 gamma-chain clones, roughly three fifths of them seen just once. Concerning this clone: Its antigen is as yet unknown.

Alphabeta T cells were depleted, then CD3+ Vdelta1+ Vdelta2- thymocytes were FACS-sorted. Sequencing was done on a sample of Vdelta1+ gamma-delta thymocytes from the thymus. Subset given: FACS-sorted CD3+ TCRalphabeta- TCRVdelta1+ TCRVdelta2- thymocytes. The chain has TRGV4 and TRGJ1 or TRGJ2. No J segment appears in TCRdb, so it was assigned here by matching the sequence to germline. The TCR comes from a girl less than two years old who had congenital heart surgery. The CDR3: CATWDFCVGKKLF. As DNA, the CDR3 is TGTGCCACCTGGGATTTTTGTGTCGGTAAGAAACTCTTT.